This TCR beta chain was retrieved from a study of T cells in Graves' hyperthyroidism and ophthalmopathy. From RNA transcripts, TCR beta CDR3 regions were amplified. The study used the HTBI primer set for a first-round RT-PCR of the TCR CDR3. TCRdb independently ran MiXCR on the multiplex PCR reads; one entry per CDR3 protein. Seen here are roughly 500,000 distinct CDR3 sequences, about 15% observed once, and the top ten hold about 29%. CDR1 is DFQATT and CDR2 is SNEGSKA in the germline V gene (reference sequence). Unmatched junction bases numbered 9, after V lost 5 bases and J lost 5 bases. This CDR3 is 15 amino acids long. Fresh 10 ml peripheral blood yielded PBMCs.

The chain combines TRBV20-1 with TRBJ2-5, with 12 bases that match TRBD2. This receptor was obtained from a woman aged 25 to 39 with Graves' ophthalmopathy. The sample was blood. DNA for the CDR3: TGCAGTGCTCTTACACTAGCGGGAGGACGGGAGACCCAGTACTTC. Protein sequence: CSALTLAGGRETQYF.